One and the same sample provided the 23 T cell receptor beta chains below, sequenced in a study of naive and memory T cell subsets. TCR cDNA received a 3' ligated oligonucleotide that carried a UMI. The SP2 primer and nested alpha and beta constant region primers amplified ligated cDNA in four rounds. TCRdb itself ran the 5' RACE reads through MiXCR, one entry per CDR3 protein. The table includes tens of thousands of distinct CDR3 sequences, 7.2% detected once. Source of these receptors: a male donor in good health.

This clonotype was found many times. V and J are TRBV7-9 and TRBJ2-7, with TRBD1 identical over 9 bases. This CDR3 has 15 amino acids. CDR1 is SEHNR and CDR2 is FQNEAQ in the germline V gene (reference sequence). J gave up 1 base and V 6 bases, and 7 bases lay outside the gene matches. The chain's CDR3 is CASRPTGTGSYEQYF. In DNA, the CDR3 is TGTGCCAGCAGGCCAACCGGGACAGGGTCCTACGAGCAGTACTTC. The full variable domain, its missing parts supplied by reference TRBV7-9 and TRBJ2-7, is DTGVSQNPRHKITKRGQNVTFRCDPISEHNRLYWYRQTLGQGPEFLTYFQNEAQLEKSRLLSDRFSAERPKGSFSTLEIQRTEQGDSAMYLCASRPTGTGSYEQYFGPGTRLTVT.

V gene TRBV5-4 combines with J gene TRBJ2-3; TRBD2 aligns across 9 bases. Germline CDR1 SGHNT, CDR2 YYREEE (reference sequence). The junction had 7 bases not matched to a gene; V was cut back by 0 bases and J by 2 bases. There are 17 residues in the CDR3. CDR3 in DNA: TGTGCCAGCAGCTTGGCTGGACTAGCGCCTAACACAGATACGCAGTATTTT. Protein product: CASSLAGLAPNTDTQYF.

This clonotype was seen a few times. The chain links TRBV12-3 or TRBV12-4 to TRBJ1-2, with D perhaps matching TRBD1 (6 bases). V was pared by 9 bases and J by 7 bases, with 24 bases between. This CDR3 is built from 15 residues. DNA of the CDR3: TGTGCCAGTATCCGGGACAACCCTACGTCCACTGGCTACACCTTC. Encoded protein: CASIRDNPTSTGYTF.

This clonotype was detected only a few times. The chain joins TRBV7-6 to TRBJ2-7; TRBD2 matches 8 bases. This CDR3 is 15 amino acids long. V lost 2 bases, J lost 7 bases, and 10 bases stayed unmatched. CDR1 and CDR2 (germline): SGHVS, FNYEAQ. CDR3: CASSLRAGDPWEQYF. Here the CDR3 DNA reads TGTGCCAGCAGCTTAAGAGCGGGAGACCCCTGGGAGCAGTACTTC.

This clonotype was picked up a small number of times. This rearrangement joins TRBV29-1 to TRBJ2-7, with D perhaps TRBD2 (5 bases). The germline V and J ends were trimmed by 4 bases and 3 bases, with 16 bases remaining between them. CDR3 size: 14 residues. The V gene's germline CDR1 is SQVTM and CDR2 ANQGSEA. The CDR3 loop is CSVVAGLRGYEQYF. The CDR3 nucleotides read TGCAGCGTTGTAGCTGGGCTACGGGGCTACGAGCAGTACTTC.

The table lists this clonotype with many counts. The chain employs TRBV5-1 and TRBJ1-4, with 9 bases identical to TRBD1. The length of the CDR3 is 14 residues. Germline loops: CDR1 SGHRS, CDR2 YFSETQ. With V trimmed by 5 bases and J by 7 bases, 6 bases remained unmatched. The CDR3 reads CASRSGQGTEKLFF. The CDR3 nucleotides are TGCGCCAGCAGAAGTGGACAGGGGACTGAAAAACTGTTTTTT.

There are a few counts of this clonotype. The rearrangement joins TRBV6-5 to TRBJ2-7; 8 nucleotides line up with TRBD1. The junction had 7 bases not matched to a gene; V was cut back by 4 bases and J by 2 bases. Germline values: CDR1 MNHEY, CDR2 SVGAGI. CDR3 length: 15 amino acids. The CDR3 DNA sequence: TGTGCCAGCAGTTCCACGGGACAGGTCACCTACGAGCAGTACTTC. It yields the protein CASSSTGQVTYEQYF.

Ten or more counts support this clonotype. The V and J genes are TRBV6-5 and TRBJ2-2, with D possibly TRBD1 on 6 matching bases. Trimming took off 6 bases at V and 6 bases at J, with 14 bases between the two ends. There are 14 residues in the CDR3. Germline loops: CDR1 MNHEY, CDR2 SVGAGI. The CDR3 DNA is TGTGCCAGCAGCGGGACACCGCCTCCCGGGGAGCTGTTTTTT. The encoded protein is CASSGTPPPGELFF.

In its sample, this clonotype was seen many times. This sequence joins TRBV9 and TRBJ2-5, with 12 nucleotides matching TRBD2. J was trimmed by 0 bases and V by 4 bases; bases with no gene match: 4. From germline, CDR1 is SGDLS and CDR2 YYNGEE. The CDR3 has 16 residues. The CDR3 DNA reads TGTGCCAGCAGCCAGGGACTAGCGGGTTACCAAGAGACCCAGTACTTC. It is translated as CASSQGLAGYQETQYF.

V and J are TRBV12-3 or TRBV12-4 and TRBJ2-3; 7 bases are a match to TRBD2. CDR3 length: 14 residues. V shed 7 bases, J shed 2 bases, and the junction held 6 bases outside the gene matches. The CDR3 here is CASTLAAPTDTQYF. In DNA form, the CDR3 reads TGTGCCAGCACCCTAGCGGCTCCCACAGATACGCAGTATTTT.

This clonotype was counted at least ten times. For the CDR3, the DNA is TGTGCCAGCAGTTTACTTGTCGGGGTTGCCAGCTACAATGAGCAGTTCTTC. Translation: CASSLLVGVASYNEQFF. This chain joins TRBV12-3 or TRBV12-4 and TRBJ2-1; D may be TRBD2 (5 bases). The CDR3 consists of 17 residues. V was shortened by 2 bases and J by 3 bases, with 17 bases between the two germline ends.

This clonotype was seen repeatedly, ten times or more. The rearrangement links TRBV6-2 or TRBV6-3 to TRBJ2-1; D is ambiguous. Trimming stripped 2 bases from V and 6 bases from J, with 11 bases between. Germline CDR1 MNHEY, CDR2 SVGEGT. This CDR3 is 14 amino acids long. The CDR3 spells CASSYLTQTNEQFF. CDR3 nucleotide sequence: TGTGCCAGCAGTTACCTGACTCAGACCAATGAGCAGTTCTTC.

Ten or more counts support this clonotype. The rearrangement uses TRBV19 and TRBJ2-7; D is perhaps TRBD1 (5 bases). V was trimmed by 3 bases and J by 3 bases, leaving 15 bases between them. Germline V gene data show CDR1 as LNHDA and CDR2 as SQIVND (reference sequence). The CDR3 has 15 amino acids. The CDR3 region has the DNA TGTGCCAGTAGTATGGGGCAGGGTAACCGCTACGAGCAGTACTTC. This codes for CASSMGQGNRYEQYF. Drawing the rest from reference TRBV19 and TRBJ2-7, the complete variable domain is DGGITQSPKYLFRKEGQNVTLSCEQNLNHDAMYWYRQDPGQGLRLIYYSQIVNDFQKGDIAEGYSVSREKKESFPLTVTSAQKNPTAFYLCASSMGQGNRYEQYFGPGTRLTVT.

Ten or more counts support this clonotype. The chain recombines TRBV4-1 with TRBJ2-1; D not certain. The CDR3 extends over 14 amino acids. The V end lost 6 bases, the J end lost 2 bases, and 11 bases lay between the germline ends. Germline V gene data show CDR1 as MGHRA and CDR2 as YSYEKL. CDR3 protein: CASSDPVAYNEQFF. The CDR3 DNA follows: TGCGCCAGCAGTGACCCCGTCGCCTACAATGAGCAGTTCTTC.

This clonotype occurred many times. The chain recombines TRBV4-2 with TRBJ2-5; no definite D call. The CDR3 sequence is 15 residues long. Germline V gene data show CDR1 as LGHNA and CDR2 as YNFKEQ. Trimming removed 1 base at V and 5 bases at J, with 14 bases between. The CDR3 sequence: CASSQVGVGQETQYF. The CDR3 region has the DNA TGTGCCAGCAGCCAAGTCGGCGTTGGCCAGGAGACCCAGTACTTC.

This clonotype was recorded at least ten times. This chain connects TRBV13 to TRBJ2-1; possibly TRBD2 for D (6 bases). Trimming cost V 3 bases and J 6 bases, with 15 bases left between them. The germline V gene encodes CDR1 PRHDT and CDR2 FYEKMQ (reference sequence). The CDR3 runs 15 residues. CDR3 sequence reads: CASSFQLAPSNEQFF. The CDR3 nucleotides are TGTGCCAGCAGCTTTCAACTAGCTCCGTCCAATGAGCAGTTCTTC.

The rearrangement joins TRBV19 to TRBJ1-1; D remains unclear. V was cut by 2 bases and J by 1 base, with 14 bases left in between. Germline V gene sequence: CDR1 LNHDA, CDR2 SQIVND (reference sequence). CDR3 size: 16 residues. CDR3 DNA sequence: TGTGCCAGTAGTATAAGTCTTGGGCACCAGAACACTGAAGCTTTCTTT. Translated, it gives CASSISLGHQNTEAFF.

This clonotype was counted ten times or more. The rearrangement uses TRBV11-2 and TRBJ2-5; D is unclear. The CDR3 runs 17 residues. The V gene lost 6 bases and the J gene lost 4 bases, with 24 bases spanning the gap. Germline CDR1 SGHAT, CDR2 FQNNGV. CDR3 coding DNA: TGTGCCAGCAGTCTCAGGCCCCCTCCGGTCGCAGGAGAGACCCAGTACTTC. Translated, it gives CASSLRPPPVAGETQYF.

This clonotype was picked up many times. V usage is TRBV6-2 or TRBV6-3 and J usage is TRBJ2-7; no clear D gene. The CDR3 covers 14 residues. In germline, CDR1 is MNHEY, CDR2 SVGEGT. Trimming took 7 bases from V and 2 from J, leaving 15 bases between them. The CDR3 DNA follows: TGTGCCAGCATCCCCTCGACTGACACCTACGAGCAGTACTTC. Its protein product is CASIPSTDTYEQYF.

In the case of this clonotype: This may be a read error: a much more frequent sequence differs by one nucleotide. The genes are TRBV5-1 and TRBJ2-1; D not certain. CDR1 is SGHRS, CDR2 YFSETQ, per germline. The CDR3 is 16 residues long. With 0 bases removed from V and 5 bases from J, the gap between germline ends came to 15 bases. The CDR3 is CASSLGVPVSHNEQFF. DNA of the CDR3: TGCGCCAGCAGCTTGGGGGTCCCCGTGTCACACAATGAGCAGTTCTTC. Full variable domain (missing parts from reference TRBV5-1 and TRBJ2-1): KAGVTQTPRYLIKTRGQQVTLSCSPISGHRSVSWYQQTPGQGLQFLFEYFSETQRNKGNFPGRFSGRQFSNSRSEMNVSTLELGDSALYLCASSLGVPVSHNEQFFGPGTRLTVL.

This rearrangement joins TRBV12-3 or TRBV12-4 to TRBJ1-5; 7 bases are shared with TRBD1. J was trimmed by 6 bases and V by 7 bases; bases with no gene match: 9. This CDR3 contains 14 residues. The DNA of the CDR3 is TGTGCCAGCAACGAACAGGGGTCTAGTCAGCCCCAGCATTTT. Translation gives CASNEQGSSQPQHF.

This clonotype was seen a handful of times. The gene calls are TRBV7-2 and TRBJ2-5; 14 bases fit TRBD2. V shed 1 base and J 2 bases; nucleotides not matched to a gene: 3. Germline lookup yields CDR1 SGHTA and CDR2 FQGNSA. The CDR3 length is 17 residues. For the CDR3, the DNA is TGTGCCAGCAGCTTAGGCCGGACTAGCGGGGGGCAAGAGACCCAGTACTTC. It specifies CASSLGRTSGGQETQYF.

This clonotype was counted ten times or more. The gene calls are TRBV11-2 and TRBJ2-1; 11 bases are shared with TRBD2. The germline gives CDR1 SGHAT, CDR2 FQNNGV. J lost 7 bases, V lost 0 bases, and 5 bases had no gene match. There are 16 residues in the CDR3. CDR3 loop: CASSLELAGVMNEQFF. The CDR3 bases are TGTGCCAGCAGCTTAGAACTAGCGGGAGTAATGAATGAGCAGTTCTTC.